These T cell receptor beta chains were read from a single sample in a study of blood T cell repertoires in COVID-19. The assay was immunoSEQ multiplex PCR, and TCRdb's table has in-frame clones only and misses some. In the table there are just under 350,000 clones, around four fifths of which are singletons. Specimen: peripheral blood. The receptors come from a man in his thirties or forties with active or convalescent COVID-19. The conserved cysteine and the conserved F or W are not part of the CDR3 here. Each record gives: J gene, V gene, CDR3 protein.

>TRBJ2-3|TRBV30
AWSRLAGGRTQY
>TRBJ1-2|TRBV27
ASSPLVNYGYT
>TRBJ2-7|TRBV28
ASSLGLFYEQY
>TRBJ1-1|TRBV30
AWSETTNTEAF
>TRBJ2-1|TRBV7-9
ASSSPGGASRGEQF
>TRBJ1-5|TRBV9
ASSVGASNQPQH
>TRBJ1-4|TRBV4-2
ASSRTGAEKLF
>TRBJ1-3|TRBV18
ASSPRGRAGNTIY
>TRBJ2-3|TRBV4-2
ASSQDPSRGGGAQY
>TRBJ1-5|TRBV4-2
ASSHEDRGSNQPQH
>TRBJ1-5|TRBV4-3
ASSQGYGQGAQQPQH
>TRBJ1-2|TRBV19
ASRATGADTRGYT
>TRBJ1-5|TRBV3-1/TRBV3-2
ASSRRLNQPQH
>TRBJ1-4|TRBV19
ASSEWTANEKLF
>TRBJ2-7|TRBV11-3
ASSHGQGWGEQY
>TRBJ2-1|TRBV30
AWSVGGGWEQF
>TRBJ1-1|TRBV24-1
ATSDGGSRGEAF
>TRBJ2-2|TRBV19
ASSTRGGGRGELF
>TRBJ2-5|TRBV5-1
ASSLPGTYQETQY
>TRBJ2-5|TRBV7-2
ASSPTSGGFQETQY
>TRBJ1-2|TRBV7-2
ASSSLGSLLYGYT
>TRBJ1-4|TRBV4-3
ASSQVPGRFNEKLF
>TRBJ2-1|TRBV12-3/TRBV12-4
ASSLAGGNEQF
>TRBJ2-5|TRBV19
ASSIWGQGEETQY
>TRBJ1-6|TRBV2
ASREGNSPLH
>TRBJ2-7|TRBV7-3
ASSPGTVYEQY
>TRBJ2-3|TRBV19
ASSISGIIADTQY
>TRBJ2-2|TRBV6-6
ASSRDSSTGELF
>TRBJ2-7|TRBV6-5
ASRPGQAYEQY
>TRBJ1-1|TRBV19
ASSGTGAAGEAF
>TRBJ2-1|TRBV28
ASSLAGGPYNEQF
>TRBJ1-2|TRBV6-5
ASTDAGGTYGYT
>TRBJ2-3|TRBV9
ASSPRGGTSGSRTDTQY